The source of this T cell receptor beta chain is a study of T cell clonotyping in hematopoietic cell transplantation. General observations from the study: At the given depth, recipient repertoires were over 95% de novo clonotypes.

The germline V gene encodes CDR1 GTSNPN and CDR2 SVGIG (reference sequence). Trimming stripped 4 bases from V and 1 base from J, with 10 bases between. The CDR3 runs 13 residues. The sample's time point: recipient sample about 28 days before transplant, after cytoreduction. TCRdb's table, derived via immunoSEQ multiplex PCR, lists solely in-frame clones and lacks some. The table lists tens of thousands of clones, almost 97% of them singletons. To note about this clone: Its antigen is not identified.

This chain uses TRBV30 with TRBJ1-1; no clear D gene. The sequence was collected from a woman aged 45-65 years with acute myeloid leukemia. Some clones in this sample may be carry-over from other donors' samples. Here the sequenced sample was peripheral blood mononuclear cells, taken before stem cell transplant. This chain's CDR3 is CAWTAAQNTEAFF. The CDR3 nucleotides are TGTGCCTGGACCGCCGCCCAGAACACTGAAGCTTTCTTT.